The clone carrying this T cell receptor beta chain has at least ten counts. This sample is part of a study of patients and donors after allogeneic stem cell transplantation. With 4 bases removed from V and 4 bases from J, the gap between germline ends came to 15 bases. The CDR3 runs 15 residues. The germline V gene has CDR1 SGHRS and CDR2 YFSETQ. Each CDR3 protein is one row after TCRdb ran MiXCR on the RT-PCR reads. The sample shows approximately 61,000 distinct CDR3 sequences, roughly 13% of them seen only once. This receptor was taken from a human donor who was either an allogeneic HSCT recipient or a stem cell or donor lymphocyte infusion donor (not recorded which). It is not recorded whose cells these are; they may come from a transplant donor. Material for sequencing was blood, either unsorted or a sorted T cell fraction (not recorded which). This sequence joins TRBV5-1 and TRBJ1-5; D remains ambiguous. This CDR3 reads CASSPAGWRNQPQHF. CDR3 sequence (DNA): TGCGCCAGCAGCCCAGCTGGGTGGAGAAATCAGCCCCAGCATTTT.